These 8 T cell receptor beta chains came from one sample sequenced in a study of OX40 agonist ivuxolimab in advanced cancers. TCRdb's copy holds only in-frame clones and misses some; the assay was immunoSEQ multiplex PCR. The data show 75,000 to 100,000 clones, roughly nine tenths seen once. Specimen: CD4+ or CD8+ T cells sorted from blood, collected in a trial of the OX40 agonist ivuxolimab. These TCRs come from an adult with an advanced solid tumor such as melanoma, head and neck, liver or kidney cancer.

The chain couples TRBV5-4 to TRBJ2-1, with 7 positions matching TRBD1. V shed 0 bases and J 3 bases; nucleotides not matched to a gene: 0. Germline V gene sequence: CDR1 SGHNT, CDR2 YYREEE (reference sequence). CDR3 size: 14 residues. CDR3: CASSLGQGYNEQFF. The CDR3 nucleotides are TGTGCCAGCAGCTTGGGACAGGGCTACAATGAGCAGTTCTTC.

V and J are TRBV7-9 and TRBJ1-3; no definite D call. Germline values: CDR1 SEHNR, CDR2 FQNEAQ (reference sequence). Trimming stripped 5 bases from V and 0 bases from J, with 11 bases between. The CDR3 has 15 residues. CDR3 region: CASSRLESSGNTIYF. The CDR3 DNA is TGTGCCAGCAGCAGATTAGAGAGCTCTGGAAACACCATATATTTT. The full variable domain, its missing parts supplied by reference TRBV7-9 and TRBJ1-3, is DTGVSQNPRHKITKRGQNVTFRCDPISEHNRLYWYRQTLGQGPEFLTYFQNEAQLEKSRLLSDRFSAERPKGSFSTLEIQRTEQGDSAMYLCASSRLESSGNTIYFGEGSWLTVV.

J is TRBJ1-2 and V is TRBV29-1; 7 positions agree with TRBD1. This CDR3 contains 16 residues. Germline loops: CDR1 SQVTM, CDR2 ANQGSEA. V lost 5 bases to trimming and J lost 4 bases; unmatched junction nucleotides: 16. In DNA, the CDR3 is TGCAGCGTTAAAAATACAGGGGCTCTCCGAAGCTATGGCTACACCTTC. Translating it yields CSVKNTGALRSYGYTF.

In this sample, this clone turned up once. The CDR3 protein is CASSYGNEQFF. The CDR3 nucleotides are TGTGCCAGCAGTTATGGCAATGAGCAGTTCTTC. The J gene is TRBJ2-1, the V gene TRBV6-6; D gene uncertain. Germline assignment: CDR1 MNHNY and CDR2 SVGAGI (reference sequence). This CDR3 region has 11 residues. With 3 bases removed from V and 6 bases from J, the gap between germline ends came to 3 bases.

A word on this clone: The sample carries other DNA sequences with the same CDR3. This CDR3 is CASSPGQGGYGYTF. CDR3 DNA: TGTGCCAGTAGTCCGGGACAGGGGGGCTATGGCTACACCTTC. The rearrangement links TRBV19 to TRBJ1-2, with 11 bases matching TRBD1. Germline V gene lookup returns CDR1 LNHDA and CDR2 SQIVND (reference sequence). The V segment lost 5 bases and the J segment 4 bases; nucleotides outside the gene matches: 3. This CDR3 region has 14 residues.

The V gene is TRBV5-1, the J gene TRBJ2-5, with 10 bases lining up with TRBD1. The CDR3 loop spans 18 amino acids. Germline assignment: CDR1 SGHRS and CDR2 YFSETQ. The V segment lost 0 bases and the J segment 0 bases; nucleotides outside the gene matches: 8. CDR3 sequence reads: CASSLGLTGTGDQETQYF. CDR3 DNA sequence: TGCGCCAGCAGCTTGGGATTAACCGGGACAGGGGACCAAGAGACCCAGTACTTC.

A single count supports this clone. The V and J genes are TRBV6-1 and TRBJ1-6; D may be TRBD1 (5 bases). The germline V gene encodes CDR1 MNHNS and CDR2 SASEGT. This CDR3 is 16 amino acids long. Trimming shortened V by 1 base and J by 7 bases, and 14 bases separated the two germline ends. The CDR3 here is CASSEVGGRVNSPLHF. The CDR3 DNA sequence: TGTGCCAGCAGTGAAGTGGGGGGTAGGGTGAATTCACCCCTCCACTTT.

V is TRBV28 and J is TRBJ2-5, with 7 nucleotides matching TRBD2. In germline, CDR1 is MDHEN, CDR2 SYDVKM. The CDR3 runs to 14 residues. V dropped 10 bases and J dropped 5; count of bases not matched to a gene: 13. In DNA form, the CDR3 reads TGTGCCACCATGCGGGCGGGAGCGGTGGAGACCCAGTACTTC. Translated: CATMRAGAVETQYF.